Listed here are 9 T cell receptor beta chains from one sample, sequenced in a study of T cell responses to AZD1222 COVID-19 vaccine. Only in-frame clones appear in the TCRdb table, and some are missing; sequencing was by immunoSEQ multiplex PCR. The profile shows more than 100,000 clones, 87% of them singletons. Sequenced material: peripheral blood, taken 28 days after the second AZD1222 dose. The receptors were sampled from an adult who received the AZD1222 COVID-19 vaccine.

The V gene is TRBV5-1, the J gene TRBJ2-7; D tentatively fits TRBD1 or TRBD2 (5 bases each). V lost 0 bases, J lost 2 bases, and 15 bases lay in between. The CDR3 length is 16 residues. Germline assignment: CDR1 SGHRS and CDR2 YFSETQ. This CDR3 reads CASSLDARDPPYEQYF. CDR3 in DNA: TGCGCCAGCAGCTTGGACGCACGGGACCCTCCCTACGAGCAGTACTTC.

The chain recombines TRBV28 with TRBJ1-2; D may be TRBD1 (6 bases). V gave up 3 bases and J gave up 5 bases, with 10 bases separating them. The CDR3 is made up of 13 amino acids. The germline V gene encodes CDR1 MDHEN and CDR2 SYDVKM. CDR3 DNA: TGTGCCAGCAGTTTCGGGCAGGGGTATGGCTACACCTTC. This gives the protein CASSFGQGYGYTF.

The rearrangement uses TRBV27 and TRBJ1-1; 7 bases map to TRBD1. CDR3 length: 15 amino acids. The junction had 12 bases not matched to a gene; V was cut back by 5 bases and J by 6 bases. Germline V CDR1 and CDR2: MNHEY, SMNVEV (reference sequence). The CDR3, as DNA: TGTGCCAGCAGTAGTCCAGGGGGGGGTACGGCTGAAGCTTTCTTT. Translation gives CASSSPGGGTAEAFF.

This chain connects TRBV11-2 to TRBJ1-4; 9 nucleotides agree with TRBD1. There are 18 residues in the CDR3. V lost 5 bases and J lost 3; bases outside the gene matches: 13. Per germline, CDR1 SGHAT and CDR2 FQNNGV. The CDR3 here is CASSRNPGQGVSNEKLFF. The CDR3 region has the DNA TGTGCCAGCAGCAGAAATCCGGGACAGGGAGTGTCTAATGAAAAACTGTTTTTT.

V and J are TRBV27 and TRBJ2-5, with a possible D match to TRBD1 (7 bases). CDR3 length: 14 residues. Trimming took off 3 bases at V and 5 bases at J, with 13 bases between the two ends. The V gene's germline CDR1 is MNHEY and CDR2 SMNVEV (reference sequence). The CDR3, as DNA: TGTGCCAGCAGTTTTGGAGGGGGCCGGGAGACCCAGTACTTC. It encodes CASSFGGGRETQYF.

V usage is TRBV27 and J usage is TRBJ1-1, with a tentative D call TRBD1 (6 bases). The ends were cut back, 5 bases at V and 4 bases at J, with 11 bases in the middle. This CDR3 is built from 13 residues. CDR1 MNHEY and CDR2 SMNVEV come from the germline V gene (reference sequence). CDR3 region: CASSPRGGTEAFF. The CDR3 DNA reads TGTGCCAGCAGTCCCAGGGGCGGCACTGAAGCTTTCTTT.

The chain is built from TRBV6-5 and TRBJ1-1, with 12 bases fitting TRBD1. CDR1 and CDR2 (germline): MNHEY, SVGAGI. There are 15 residues in the CDR3. The V gene end was trimmed by 8 bases and the J gene end by 5 bases; junction bases not matched to a gene: 9. The CDR3 protein is CASLPGQGARTEAFF. The CDR3 DNA reads TGTGCCAGCCTTCCGGGACAGGGGGCTCGGACTGAAGCTTTCTTT.

This clone was counted once. The chain uses TRBV6-5 and TRBJ1-1; D gene uncertain. From germline, CDR1 is MNHEY and CDR2 SVGAGI. This CDR3 is 13 amino acids long. Trimming removed 2 bases from V and 4 bases from J, with 8 bases in between. The CDR3 loop reads CASSYGRGTEAFF. The DNA for the CDR3 is TGTGCCAGCAGTTACGGTCGGGGCACTGAAGCTTTCTTT.

The chain joins TRBV2 to TRBJ2-5, with D perhaps TRBD1 or TRBD2 (5 bases each). Trimming pared 8 bases from V and 9 bases from J, leaving 16 bases between. Germline V gene lookup returns CDR1 SNHLY and CDR2 FYNNEI. CDR3 length: 12 residues. The CDR3 loop is CASGTDPGSQYF. In nucleotides, the CDR3 is TGTGCCAGCGGGACGGACCCCGGGTCCCAGTACTTC.